This T cell receptor (beta chain) was sequenced in a study of blood T cell repertoires in COVID-19. Study-level information: Acute and convalescent COVID-19 specimens originated in the United States, Italy and Spain.

As processed by the authors: Cell counts per sample came from amplifying reference gene primers. The data were produced by immunoSEQ multiplex PCR, yet TCRdb's version contains in-frame clones alone and is incomplete. That table supplies the V and J calls and clone size; D and trimming were determined from the DNA. The sample records about 160,000 clones, over 80% being singletons. Germline assignment: CDR1 SGHVS and CDR2 FNYEAQ. CDR3 length: 15 residues. Between the trimmed V and J ends, which lost 4 bases and 1 base, there was a span of 13 bases. This receptor was obtained from a woman aged 50 to 65 who had recovered from COVID-19. The sample taken for sequencing was PBMCs or T cells enriched from blood (not recorded which). V and J are TRBV7-6 and TRBJ1-2; D unclear. CDR3 DNA: TGTGCCAGCAGCTACTACCCGACTGATAACTATGGCTACACCTTC. Protein sequence: CASSYYPTDNYGYTF.